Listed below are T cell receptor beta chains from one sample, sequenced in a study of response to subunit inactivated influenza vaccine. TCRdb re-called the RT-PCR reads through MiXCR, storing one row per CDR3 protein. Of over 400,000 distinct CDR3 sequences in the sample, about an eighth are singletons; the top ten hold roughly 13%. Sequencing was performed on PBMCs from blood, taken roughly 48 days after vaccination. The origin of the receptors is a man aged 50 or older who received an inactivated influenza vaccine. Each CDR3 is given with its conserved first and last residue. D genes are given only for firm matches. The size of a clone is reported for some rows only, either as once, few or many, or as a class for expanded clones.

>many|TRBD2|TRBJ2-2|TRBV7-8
TGTGCCAGCAGCTTACGGCGGGAGTGGACCGGGGAGCTGTTTTTT
CASSLRREWTGELFF
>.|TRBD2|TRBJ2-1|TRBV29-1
TGCAGCGTGGGTGGGACTAGCGGGGGACGGTTCTTC
CSVGGTSGGRFF
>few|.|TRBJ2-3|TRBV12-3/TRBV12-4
TGTGCCAGCAGTCAAACCGGGACACCTCTCACAGATACGCAGTATTTT
CASSQTGTPLTDTQYF
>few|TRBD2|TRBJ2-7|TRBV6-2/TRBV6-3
TGTGCCAGCAGACTAGGACTAGCGGGAGCTCCGTACGAGCAGTACTTC
CASRLGLAGAPYEQYF
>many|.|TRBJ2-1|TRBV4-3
TGCGCCAGCAGCCAAGATGGGACACTGTCCTACAATGAGCAGTTCTTC
CASSQDGTLSYNEQFF
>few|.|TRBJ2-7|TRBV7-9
TGTGCCAGCAGCTTTGCAGGGACCCCCTACGAGCAGTACTTC
CASSFAGTPYEQYF
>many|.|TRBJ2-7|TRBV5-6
TGTGCCAGCAGCTTGGTGGGGACAACCTCCTACGAGCAGTACTTC
CASSLVGTTSYEQYF
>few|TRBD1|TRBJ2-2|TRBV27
TGTGCCAGCAGTTTCTTTCGTGGGACAGGGGGCGGATTGGGTACCGGGGAGCTGTTTTTT
CASSFFRGTGGGLGTGELFF
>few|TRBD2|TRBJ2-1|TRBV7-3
TGTGCCAGCAGCTTATCGCCTAGCGGGAGTTTCAACAATGAGCAGTTCTTC
CASSLSPSGSFNNEQFF
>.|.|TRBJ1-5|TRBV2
TGTGCCAGCAGTGTGGAGGAGCGTAATCAGCCCCAGCATTTT
CASSVEERNQPQHF
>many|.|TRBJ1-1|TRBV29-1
TGCAGCGTTGACCCATCAGGGTGGAACACTGAAGCTTTCTTT
CSVDPSGWNTEAFF
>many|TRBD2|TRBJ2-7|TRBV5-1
TGCGCCAGCAGCCTGGCCGCGGGGGTCTTTGAGCAGTACTTC
CASSLAAGVFEQYF
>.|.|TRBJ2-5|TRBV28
TGTGCCAGCAAGGGAGGAAGGGGAGAGACCCAGTACTTC
CASKGGRGETQYF
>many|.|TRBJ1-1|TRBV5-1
TGCGCCAGCAGCTTGGACAGGGACACTGAAGCTTTCTTT
CASSLDRDTEAFF
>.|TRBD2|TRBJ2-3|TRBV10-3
TGTGCCATCAGTCCCGACGGCCTAGCGGGGGTCGGTACGCAGTATTTT
CAISPDGLAGVGTQYF
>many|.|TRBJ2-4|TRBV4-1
TGCGCCAGCAGCTACCAGAACTTCGGTGCCAAAAACATTCAGTACTTC
CASSYQNFGAKNIQYF
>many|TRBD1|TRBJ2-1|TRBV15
TGTGCCACCGCTCAGGGGACAGGGGGCAGGTCCTACAATGAGCAGTTCTTC
CATAQGTGGRSYNEQFF
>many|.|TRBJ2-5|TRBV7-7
TGTGCCAGCAGCCAGACAGGGCGGGGAGAGACCCAGTACTTC
CASSQTGRGETQYF
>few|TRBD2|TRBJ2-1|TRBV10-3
TGTGCCATCAGTGTCGGGGGGGGTGACAATGAGCAGTTCTTC
CAISVGGGDNEQFF
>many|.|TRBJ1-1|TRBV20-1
TGCAGTGCTAGCACCCCAGACGGTACTATTGAAGCTTTCTTT
CSASTPDGTIEAFF